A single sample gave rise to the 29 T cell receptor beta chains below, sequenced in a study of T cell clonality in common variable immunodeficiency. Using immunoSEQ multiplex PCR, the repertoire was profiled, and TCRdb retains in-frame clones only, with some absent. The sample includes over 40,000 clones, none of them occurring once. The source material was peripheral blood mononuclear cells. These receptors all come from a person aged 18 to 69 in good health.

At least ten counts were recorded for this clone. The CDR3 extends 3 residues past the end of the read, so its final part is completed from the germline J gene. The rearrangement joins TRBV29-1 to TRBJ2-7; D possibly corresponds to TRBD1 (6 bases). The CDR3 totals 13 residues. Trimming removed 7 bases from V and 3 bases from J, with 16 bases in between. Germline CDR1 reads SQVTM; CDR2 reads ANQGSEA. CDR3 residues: CSAMRQDFYEQYF. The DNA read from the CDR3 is TGCAGCGCCATGAGACAGGATTTCTACGAG.

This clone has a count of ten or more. Here the CDR3 reads CASSESRLAAVHEQYF. The DNA read from the CDR3 is TGCGCCAGCAGTGAGTCGAGGCTAGCGGCGGTCCACGAG. This chain connects TRBV10-1 to TRBJ2-7; 7 bases map to TRBD2. The read finishes 3 residues shy of the CDR3 end, and the germline J gene is used to complete it. V lost 0 bases and J lost 5; bases outside the gene matches: 10. This CDR3 has 16 residues. Germline values: CDR1 WNHNN, CDR2 SYGVQD (reference sequence).

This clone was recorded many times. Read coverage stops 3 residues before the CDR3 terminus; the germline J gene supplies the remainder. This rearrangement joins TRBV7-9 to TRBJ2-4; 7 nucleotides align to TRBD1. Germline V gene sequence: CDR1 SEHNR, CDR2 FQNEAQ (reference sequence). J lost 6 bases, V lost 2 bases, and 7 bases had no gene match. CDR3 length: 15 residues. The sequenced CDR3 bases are TGTGCCAGCAGCTTAACAGGGGTTAGGGGAAACATT. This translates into CASSLTGVRGNI. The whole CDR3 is CASSLTGVRGNIQYF.

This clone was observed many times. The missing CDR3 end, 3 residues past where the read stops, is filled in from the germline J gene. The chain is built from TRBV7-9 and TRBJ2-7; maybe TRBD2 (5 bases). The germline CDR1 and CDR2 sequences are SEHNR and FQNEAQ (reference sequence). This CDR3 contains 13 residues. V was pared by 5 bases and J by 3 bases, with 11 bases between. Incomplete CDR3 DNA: TGTGCCAGCAGCGAGGGTCTCTTCTACGAG. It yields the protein CASSEGLFYE. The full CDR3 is CASSEGLFYEQYF.

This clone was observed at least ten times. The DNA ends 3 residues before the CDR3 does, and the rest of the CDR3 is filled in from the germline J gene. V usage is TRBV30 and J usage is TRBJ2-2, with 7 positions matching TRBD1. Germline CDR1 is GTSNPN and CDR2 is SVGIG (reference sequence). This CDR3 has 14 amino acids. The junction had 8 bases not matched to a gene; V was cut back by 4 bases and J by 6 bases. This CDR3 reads CAWKTGRRAGELFF. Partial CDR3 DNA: TGTGCCTGGAAGACAGGGCGGCGAGCCGGGGAG.

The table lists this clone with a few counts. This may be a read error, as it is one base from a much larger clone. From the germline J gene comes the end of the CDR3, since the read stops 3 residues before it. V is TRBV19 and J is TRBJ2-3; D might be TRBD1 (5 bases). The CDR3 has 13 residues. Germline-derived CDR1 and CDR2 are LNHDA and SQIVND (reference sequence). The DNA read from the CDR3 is TGTGCCAGTAGTATCAGGGTTGCCCAGCCG. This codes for CASSIRVAQP. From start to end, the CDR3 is CASSIRVAQPQYF.

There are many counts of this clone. The chain's CDR3 is CASSLAEGFVGEQYF. The part of the CDR3 DNA that was read is TGTGCCAGCAGTTTAGCGGAGGGTTTTGTAGGCGAG. The chain combines TRBV12-3 or TRBV12-4 with TRBJ2-7, with a weak D call TRBD2 (6 bases). The CDR3 goes on 3 residues after the read ends, and that part is filled in from the germline J gene. V was trimmed by 0 bases and J by 6 bases, leaving 15 bases between them. The CDR3 consists of 15 residues.

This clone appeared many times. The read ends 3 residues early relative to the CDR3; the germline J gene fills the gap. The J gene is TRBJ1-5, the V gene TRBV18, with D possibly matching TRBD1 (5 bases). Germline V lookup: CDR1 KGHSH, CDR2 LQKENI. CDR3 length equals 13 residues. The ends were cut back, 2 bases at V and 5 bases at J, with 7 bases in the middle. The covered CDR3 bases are TGTGCCAGCTCACCAGGGGGGTATCAGCCC. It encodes CASSPGGYQP. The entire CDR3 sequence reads CASSPGGYQPQHF. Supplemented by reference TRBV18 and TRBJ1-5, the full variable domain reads NAGVMQNPRHLVRRRGQEARLRCSPMKGHSHVYWYRQLPEEGLKFMVYLQKENIIDESGMPKERFSAEFPKEGPSILRIQQVVRGDSAAYFCASSPGGYQPQHFGDGTRLSIL.

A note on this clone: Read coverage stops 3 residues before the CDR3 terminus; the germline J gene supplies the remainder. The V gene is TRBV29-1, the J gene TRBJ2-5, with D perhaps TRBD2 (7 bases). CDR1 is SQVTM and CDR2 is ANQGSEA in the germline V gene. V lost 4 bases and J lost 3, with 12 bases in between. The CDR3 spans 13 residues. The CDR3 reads CSVAGGPEETQYF. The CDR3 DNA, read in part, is TGCAGCGTTGCCGGGGGGCCGGAAGAGACC. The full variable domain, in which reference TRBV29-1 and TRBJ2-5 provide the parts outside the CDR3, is SAVISQKPSRDICQRGTSLTIQCQVDSQVTMMFWYRQQPGQSLTLIATANQGSEATYESGFVIDKFPISRPNLTFSTLTVSNMSPEDSSIYLCSVAGGPEETQYFGPGTRLLVL.

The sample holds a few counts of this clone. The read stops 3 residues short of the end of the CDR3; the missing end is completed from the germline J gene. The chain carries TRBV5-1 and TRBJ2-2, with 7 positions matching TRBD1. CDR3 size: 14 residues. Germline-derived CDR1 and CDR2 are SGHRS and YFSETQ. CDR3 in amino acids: CASSLGAQGLELFF. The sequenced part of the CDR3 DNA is TGCGCCAGCAGCTTGGGGGCACAGGGGCTTGAG.

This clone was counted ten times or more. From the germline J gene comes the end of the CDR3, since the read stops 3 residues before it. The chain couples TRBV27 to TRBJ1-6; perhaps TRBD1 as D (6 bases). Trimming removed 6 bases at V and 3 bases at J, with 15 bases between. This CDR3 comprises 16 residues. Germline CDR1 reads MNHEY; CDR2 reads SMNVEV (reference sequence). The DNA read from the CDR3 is TGTGCCAGCAGGGAACAGGGTGGCTTCTATAATTCACCC. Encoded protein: CASREQGGFYNSP. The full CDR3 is CASREQGGFYNSPLHF.

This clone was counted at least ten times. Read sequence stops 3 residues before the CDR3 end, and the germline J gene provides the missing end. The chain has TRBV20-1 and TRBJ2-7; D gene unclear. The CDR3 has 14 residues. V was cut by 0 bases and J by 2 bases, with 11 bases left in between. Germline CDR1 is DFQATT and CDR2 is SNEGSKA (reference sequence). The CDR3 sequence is CSARDTQTTYEQYF. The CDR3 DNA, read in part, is TGCAGTGCTAGAGATACACAGACCACCTACGAG.

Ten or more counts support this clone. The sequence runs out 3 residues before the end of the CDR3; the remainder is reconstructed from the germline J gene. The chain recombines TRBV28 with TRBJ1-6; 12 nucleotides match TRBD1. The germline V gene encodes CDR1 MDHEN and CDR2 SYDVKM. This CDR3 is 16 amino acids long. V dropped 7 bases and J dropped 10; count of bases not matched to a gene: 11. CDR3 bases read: TGTGCCAGCATGATTCGGCGGGACAGGGGGCTGTCACCC. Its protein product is CASMIRRDRGLSP. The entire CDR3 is CASMIRRDRGLSPLHF.

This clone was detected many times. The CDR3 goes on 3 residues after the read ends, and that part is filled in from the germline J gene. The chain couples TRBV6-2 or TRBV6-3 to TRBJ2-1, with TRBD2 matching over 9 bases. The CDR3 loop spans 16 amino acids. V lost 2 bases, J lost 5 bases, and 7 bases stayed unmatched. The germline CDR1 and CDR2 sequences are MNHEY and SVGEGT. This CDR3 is CASSYERGALNNEQFF. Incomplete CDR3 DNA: TGTGCCAGCAGTTACGAGCGGGGGGCGCTTAACAATGAG.

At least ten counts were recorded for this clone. The CDR3 DNA, read in part, is TGTGCCAGCCCACCGCTGGGCGTTAGCACAGATACG. Protein: CASPPLGVSTDT. The full CDR3 protein reads CASPPLGVSTDTQYF. The chain uses TRBV28 and TRBJ2-3; unclear D gene. The read ends 3 residues early relative to the CDR3; the germline J gene fills the gap. Per germline, CDR1 MDHEN and CDR2 SYDVKM. Trimming stripped 8 bases from V and 0 bases from J, with 15 bases between. The CDR3 sequence is 15 residues long.

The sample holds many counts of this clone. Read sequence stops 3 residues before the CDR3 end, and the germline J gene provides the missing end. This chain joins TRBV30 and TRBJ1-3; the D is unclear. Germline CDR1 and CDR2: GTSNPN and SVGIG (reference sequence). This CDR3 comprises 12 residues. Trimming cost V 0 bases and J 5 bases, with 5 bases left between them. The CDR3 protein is CAWSVNRNTIYF. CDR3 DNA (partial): TGTGCCTGGAGTGTTAACAGAAACACC.

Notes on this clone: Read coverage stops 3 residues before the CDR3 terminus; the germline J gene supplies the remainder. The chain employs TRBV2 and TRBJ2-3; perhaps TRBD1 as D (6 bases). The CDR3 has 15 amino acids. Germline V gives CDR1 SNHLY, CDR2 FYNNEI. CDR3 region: CASNSDSYSNQPQYF. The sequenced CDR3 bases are TGTGCCAGCAACTCGGACAGTTATAGCAATCAGCCG.

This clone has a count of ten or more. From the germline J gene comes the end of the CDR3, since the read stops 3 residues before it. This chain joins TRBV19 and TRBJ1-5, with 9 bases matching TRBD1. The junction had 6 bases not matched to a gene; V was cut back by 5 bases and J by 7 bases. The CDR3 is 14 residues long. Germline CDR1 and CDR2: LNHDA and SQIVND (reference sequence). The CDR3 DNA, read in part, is TGTGCCAGTAGTCCCGGACAGGGGAGGCAGCCC. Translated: CASSPGQGRQP. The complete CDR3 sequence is CASSPGQGRQPQHF.

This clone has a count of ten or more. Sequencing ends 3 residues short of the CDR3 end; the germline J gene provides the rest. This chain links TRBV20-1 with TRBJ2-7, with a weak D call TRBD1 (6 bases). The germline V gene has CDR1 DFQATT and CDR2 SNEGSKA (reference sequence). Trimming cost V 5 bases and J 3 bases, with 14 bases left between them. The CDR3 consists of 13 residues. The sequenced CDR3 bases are TGCAGTGCTGGCGACCGGGACAACTACGAG. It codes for CSAGDRDNYE. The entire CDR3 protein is CSAGDRDNYEQYF.

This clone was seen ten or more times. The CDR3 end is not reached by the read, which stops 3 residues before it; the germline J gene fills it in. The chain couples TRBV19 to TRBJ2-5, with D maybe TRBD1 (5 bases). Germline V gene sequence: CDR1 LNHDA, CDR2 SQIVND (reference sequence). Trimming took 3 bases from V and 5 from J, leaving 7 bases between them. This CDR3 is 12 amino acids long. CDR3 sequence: CASSMDKETQYF. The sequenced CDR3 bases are TGTGCCAGTAGTATGGACAAGGAGACC. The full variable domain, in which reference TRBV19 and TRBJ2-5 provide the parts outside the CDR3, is DGGITQSPKYLFRKEGQNVTLSCEQNLNHDAMYWYRQDPGQGLRLIYYSQIVNDFQKGDIAEGYSVSREKKESFPLTVTSAQKNPTAFYLCASSMDKETQYFGPGTRLLVL.

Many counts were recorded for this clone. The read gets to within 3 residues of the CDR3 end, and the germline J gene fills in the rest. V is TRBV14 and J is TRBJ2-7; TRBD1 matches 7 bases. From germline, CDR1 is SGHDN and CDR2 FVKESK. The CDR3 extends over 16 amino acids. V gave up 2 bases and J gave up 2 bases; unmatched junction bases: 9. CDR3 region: CASSQLEGGSPYEQYF. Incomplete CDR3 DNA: TGTGCCAGCAGCCAATTAGAAGGGGGCTCTCCCTACGAG.

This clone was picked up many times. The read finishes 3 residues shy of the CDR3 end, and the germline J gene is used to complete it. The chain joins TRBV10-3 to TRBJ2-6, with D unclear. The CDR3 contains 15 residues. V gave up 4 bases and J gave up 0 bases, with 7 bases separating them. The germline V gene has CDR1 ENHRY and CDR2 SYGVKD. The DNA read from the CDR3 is TGTGCCATCAGTGCATACAGCTCTGGGGCCAACGTC. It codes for CAISAYSSGANV. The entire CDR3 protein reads CAISAYSSGANVLTF.

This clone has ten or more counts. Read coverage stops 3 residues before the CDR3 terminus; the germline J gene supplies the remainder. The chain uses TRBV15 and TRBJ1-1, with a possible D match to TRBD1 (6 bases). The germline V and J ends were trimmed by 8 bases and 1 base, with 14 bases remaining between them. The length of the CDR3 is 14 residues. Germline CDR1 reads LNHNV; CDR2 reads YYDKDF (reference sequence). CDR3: CATGQLVKNTEAFF. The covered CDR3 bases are TGTGCCACCGGACAGTTAGTCAAGAACACTGAA.

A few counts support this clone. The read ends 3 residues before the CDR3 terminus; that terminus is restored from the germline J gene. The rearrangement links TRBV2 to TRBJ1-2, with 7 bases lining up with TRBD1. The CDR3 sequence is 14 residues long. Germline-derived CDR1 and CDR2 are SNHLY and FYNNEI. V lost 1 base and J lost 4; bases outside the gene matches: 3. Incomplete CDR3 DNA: TGTGCCAGCAGTGAAGAGGGGGCTGGCTATGGC. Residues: CASSEEGAGYG. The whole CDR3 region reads CASSEEGAGYGYTF.

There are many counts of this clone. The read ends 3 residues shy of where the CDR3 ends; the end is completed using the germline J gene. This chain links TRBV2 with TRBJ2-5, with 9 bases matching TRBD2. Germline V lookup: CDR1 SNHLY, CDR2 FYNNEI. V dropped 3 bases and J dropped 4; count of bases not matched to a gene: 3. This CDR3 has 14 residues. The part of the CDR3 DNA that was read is TGTGCCAGCAGTGACGGACTAGCGAGAGAGACC. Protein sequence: CASSDGLARET. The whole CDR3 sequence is CASSDGLARETQYF.

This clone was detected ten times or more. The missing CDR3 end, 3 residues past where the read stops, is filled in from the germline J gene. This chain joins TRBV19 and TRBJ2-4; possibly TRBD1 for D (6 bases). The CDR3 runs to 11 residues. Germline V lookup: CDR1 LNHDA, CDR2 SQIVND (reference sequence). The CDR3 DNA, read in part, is TGTGCCAGTAGTAAACACAGGGCT. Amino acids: CASSKHRA. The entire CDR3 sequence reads CASSKHRAQYF. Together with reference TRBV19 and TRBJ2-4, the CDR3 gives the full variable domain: DGGITQSPKYLFRKEGQNVTLSCEQNLNHDAMYWYRQDPGQGLRLIYYSQIVNDFQKGDIAEGYSVSREKKESFPLTVTSAQKNPTAFYLCASSKHRAQYFGAGTRLSVL.

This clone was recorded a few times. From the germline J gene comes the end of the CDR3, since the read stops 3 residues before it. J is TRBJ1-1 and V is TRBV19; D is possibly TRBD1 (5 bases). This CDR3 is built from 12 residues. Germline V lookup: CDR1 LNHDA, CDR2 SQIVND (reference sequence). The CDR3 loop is CASENPGGGAFF. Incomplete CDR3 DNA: TGTGCCAGCGAGAATCCCGGGGGTGGA.

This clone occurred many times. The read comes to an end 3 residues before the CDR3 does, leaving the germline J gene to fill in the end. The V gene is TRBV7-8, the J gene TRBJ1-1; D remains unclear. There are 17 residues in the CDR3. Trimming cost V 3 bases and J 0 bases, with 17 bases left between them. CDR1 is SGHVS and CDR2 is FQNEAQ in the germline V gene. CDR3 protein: CASSLRPGGLLNTEAFF. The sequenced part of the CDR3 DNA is TGTGCCAGCAGCTTGAGACCCGGAGGGCTTTTGAACACTGAA.

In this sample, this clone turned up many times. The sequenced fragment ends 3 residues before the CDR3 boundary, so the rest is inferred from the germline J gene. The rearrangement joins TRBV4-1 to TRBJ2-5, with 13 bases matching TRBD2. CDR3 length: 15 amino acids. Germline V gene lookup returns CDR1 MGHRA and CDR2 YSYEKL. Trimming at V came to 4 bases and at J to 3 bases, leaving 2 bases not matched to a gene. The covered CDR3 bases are TGCGCCAGCAGCCGAGGACTAGCGGGGGAAGAGACC. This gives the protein CASSRGLAGEET. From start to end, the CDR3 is CASSRGLAGEETQYF.